This T cell receptor beta chain was recovered during a study of beta chain features in type 1 diabetes. Sequencing targeted expressed TCRB transcripts, as all isolated RNA had been reverse transcribed. Libraries were prepared by immunoSEQ multiplex PCR; TCRdb keeps only in-frame clonotypes and omits some of them. The sample consists of about 120,000 clones, roughly 17% of them appearing once. Study-level points and caveats: Type 1 diabetes patients had TCRB CDR3s that were shorter (moderately but significantly so) in all four CD4+ subsets.

This clone has only a few counts. As yet, its antigen is unknown. The sequence came from a man aged 25-40 years with type 1 diabetes. Material: central memory CD4+ T cells from blood.

CDR3 in amino acids: CASSLEGPGTRNEQFF. The CDR3 DNA sequence: TGTGCCAGCAGCTTAGAAGGACCGGGGACGAGGAATGAGCAGTTCTTC. The chain links TRBV7-2 to TRBJ2-1; TRBD1 or TRBD2 may be the D gene (5 bases each). Germline values: CDR1 SGHTA, CDR2 FQGNSA. The germline V and J ends were trimmed by 1 base and 7 bases, with 17 bases remaining between them. CDR3 length equals 16 residues.